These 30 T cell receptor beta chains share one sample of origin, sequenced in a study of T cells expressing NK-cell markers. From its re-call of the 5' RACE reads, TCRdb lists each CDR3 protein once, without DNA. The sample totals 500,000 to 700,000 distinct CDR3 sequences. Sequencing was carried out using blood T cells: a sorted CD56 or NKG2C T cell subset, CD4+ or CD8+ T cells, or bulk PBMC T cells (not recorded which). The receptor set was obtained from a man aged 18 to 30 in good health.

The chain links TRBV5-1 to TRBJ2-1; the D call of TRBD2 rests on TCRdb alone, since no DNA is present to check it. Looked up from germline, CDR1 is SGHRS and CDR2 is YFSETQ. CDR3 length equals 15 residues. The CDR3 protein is CASSLILAEDNEQFF.

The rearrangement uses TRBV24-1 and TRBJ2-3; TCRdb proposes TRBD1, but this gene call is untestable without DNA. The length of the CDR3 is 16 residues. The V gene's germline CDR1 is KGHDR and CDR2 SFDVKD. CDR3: CATSDPTGASTDTQYF.

The CDR3 sequence is CSASGTGPAEQFF. The chain recombines TRBV20-1 with TRBJ2-1; the D call of TRBD1 rests on TCRdb alone, since no DNA is present to check it. The germline V gene encodes CDR1 DFQATT and CDR2 SNEGSKA (reference sequence). This CDR3 contains 13 residues.

The CDR3 loop is CASNPTAAYNEQFF. V is TRBV12-3 or TRBV12-4 and J is TRBJ2-1; TCRdb proposes TRBD2, but this gene call is untestable without DNA. The CDR3 is made up of 14 amino acids.

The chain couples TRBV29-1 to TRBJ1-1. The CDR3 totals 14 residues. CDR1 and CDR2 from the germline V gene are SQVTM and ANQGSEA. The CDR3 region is CSAPRAAGNTEAFF.

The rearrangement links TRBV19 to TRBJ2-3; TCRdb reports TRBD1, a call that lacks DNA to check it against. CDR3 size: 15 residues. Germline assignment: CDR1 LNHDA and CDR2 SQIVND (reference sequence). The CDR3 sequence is CASSQDRSGTDTQYF.

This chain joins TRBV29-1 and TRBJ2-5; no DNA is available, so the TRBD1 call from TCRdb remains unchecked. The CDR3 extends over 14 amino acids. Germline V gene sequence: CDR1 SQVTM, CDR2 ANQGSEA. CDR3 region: CSVGQGAAVQTQYF.

The CDR3 spells CASSWMTGDEQYF. This chain joins TRBV5-1 and TRBJ2-7; TCRdb lists TRBD1, though no DNA is available to test this call. The V gene's germline CDR1 is SGHRS and CDR2 YFSETQ. The CDR3 is 13 residues long. The full variable domain, its missing parts supplied by reference TRBV5-1 and TRBJ2-7, is KAGVTQTPRYLIKTRGQQVTLSCSPISGHRSVSWYQQTPGQGLQFLFEYFSETQRNKGNFPGRFSGRQFSNSRSEMNVSTLELGDSALYLCASSWMTGDEQYFGPGTRLTVT.

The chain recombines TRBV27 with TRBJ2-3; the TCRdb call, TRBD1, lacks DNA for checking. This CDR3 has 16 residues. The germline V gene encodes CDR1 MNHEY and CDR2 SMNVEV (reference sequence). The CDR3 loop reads CASSPAPVVLADTQYF.

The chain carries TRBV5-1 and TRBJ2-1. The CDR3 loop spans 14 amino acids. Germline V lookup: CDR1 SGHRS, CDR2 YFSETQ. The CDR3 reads CASSFVARSNEQFF.

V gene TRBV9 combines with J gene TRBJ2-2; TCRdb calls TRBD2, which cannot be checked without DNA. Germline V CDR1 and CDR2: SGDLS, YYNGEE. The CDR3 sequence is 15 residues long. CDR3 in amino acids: CASSVLAGGEGELFF. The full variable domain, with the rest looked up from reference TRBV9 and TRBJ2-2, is DSGVTQTPKHLITATGQRVTLRCSPRSGDLSVYWYQQSLDQGLQFLIQYYNGEERAKGNILERFSAQQFPDLHSELNLSSLELGDSALYFCASSVLAGGEGELFFGEGSRLTVL.

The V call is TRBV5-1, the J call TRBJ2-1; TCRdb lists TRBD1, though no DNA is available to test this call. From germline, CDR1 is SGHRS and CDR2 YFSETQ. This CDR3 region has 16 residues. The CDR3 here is CASSPPVEHSYNEQFF.

This chain's CDR3 is CASSYPNSGRNEQYF. The rearrangement uses TRBV6-5 and TRBJ2-7. The length of the CDR3 is 15 residues. The V gene's germline CDR1 is MNHEY and CDR2 SVGAGI.

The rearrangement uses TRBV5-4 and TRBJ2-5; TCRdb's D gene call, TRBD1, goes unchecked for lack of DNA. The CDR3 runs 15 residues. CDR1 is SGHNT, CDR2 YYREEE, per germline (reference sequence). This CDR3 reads CASSFWGENKETQYF.

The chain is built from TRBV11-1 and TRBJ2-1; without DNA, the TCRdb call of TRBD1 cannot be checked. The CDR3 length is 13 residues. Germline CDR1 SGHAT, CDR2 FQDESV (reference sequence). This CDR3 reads CASSLRPGAEQFF.

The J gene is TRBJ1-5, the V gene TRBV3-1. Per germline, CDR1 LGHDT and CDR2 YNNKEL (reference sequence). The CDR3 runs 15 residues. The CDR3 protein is CASSQEGYRNQPQHF. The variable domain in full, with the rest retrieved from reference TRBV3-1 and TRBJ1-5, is DTAVSQTPKYLVTQMGNDKSIKCEQNLGHDTMYWYKQDSKKFLKIMFSYNNKELIINETVPNRFSPKSPDKAHLNLHINSLELGDSAVYFCASSQEGYRNQPQHFGDGTRLSIL.

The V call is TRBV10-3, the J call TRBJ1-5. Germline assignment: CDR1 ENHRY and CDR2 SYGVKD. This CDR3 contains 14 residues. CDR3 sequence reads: CAISESTGNQPQHF.

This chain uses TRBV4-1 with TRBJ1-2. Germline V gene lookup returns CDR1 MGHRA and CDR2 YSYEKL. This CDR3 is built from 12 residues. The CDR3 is CASGNSNYGYTF.

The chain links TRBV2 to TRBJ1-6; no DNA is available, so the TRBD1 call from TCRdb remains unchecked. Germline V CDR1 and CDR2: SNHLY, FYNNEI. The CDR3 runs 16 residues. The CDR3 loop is CASSPDSPNNNSPLHF.

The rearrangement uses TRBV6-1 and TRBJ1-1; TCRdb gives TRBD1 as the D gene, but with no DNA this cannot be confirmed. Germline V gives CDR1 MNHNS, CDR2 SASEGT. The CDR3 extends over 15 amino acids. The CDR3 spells CASSPAGLMNTEAFF.

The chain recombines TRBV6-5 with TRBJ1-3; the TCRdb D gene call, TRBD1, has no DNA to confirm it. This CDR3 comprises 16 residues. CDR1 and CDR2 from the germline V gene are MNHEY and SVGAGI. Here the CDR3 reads CASSYAKDRGGNTIYF.

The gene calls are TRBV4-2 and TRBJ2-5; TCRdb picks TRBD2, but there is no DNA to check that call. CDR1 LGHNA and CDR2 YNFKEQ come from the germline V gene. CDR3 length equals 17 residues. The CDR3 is CASSLSTSGSSEETQYF.

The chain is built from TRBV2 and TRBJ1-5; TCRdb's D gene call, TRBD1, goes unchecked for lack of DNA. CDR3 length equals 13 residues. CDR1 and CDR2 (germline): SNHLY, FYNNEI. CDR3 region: CAGRLGPDQPQHF.

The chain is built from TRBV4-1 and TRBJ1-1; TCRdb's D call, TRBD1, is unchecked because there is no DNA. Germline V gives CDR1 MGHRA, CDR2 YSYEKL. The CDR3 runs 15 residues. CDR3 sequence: CASSRTTGDATEAFF.

The CDR3 protein is CASSLGLAPKDEQFF. V usage is TRBV3-1 and J usage is TRBJ2-1; no DNA is available, so the TRBD2 call from TCRdb remains unchecked. Germline V gives CDR1 LGHDT, CDR2 YNNKEL (reference sequence). This CDR3 comprises 15 residues.

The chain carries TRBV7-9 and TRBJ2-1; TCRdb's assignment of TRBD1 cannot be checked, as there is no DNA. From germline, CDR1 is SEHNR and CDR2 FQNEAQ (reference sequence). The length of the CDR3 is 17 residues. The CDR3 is CASSLGSAAGVYNEQFF.

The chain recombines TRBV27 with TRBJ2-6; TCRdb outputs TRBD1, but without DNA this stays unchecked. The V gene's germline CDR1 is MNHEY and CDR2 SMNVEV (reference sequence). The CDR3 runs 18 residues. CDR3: CASSPYWGALSGANVLTF.

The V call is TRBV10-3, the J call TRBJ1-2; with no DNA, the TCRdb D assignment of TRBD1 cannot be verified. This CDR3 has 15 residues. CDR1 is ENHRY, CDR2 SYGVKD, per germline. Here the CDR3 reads CAISEEADRRYGYTF.

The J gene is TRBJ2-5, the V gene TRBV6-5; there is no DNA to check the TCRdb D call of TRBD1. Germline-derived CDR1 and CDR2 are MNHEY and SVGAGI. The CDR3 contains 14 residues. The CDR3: CASRSVLGVQTQYF.

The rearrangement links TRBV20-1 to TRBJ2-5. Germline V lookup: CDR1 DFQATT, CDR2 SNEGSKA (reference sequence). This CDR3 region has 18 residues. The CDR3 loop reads CSAPVYNSALIHQETQYF.